This TCR beta chain was profiled in a study of blood T cells in healthy people across ages. PBMCs numbering at least 6 million were isolated per sample. A second about 6 to 12 cycle PCR used barcoded and J-beta primers. TCRdb redid the calling of the 5' RACE reads with MiXCR, one entry per CDR3 protein. The data show 1.5 million to 2 million distinct CDR3 sequences, 28% seen once. This clonotype appeared a few times. Trimming cost V 5 bases and J 7 bases; bases outside gene matches: 7. The CDR3 consists of 16 residues. From germline, CDR1 is SGHTA and CDR2 FQGNSA. This TCR derives from a woman aged 25 to 39 in good health. Sequenced input: blood. The chain carries TRBV7-2 and TRBJ2-5, with 16 bases identical to TRBD2. CDR3 amino acids: CASSSQGTSGGGTQYF. Here the CDR3 DNA reads TGTGCCAGCAGCAGTCAGGGGACTAGCGGGGGGGGGACCCAGTACTTC. The complete variable domain, with remaining parts taken from reference TRBV7-2 and TRBJ2-5, reads GAGVSQSPSNKVTEKGKDVELRCDPISGHTALYWYRQSLGQGLEFLIYFQGNSAPDKSGLPSDRFSAERTGGSVSTLTIQRTQQEDSAVYLCASSSQGTSGGGTQYFGPGTRLLVL.